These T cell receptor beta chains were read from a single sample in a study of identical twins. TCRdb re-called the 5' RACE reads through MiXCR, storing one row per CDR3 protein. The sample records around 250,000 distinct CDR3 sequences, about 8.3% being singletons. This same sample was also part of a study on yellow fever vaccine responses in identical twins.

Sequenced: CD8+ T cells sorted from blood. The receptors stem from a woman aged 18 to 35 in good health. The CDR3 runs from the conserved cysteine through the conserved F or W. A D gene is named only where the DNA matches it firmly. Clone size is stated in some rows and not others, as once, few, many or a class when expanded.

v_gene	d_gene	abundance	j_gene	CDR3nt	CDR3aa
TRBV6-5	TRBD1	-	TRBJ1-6	TGTGCCAGCAGTTTAGGAGGACAGGGGGCGAATTCACCCCTCCACTTT	CASSLGGQGANSPLHF
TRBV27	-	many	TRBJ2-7	TGTGCCAGCGCTCCTCGTGGCCTCTACGAGCAGTACTTC	CASAPRGLYEQYF
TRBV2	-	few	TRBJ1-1	TGTGCCAGCAGTGATGGGCCAGACGAAGCTTTCTTT	CASSDGPDEAFF
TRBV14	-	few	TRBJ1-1	TGTGCCAGCGCAGGGTTCGGGGGCACTGAAGCTTTCTTT	CASAGFGGTEAFF
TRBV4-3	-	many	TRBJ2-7	TGCGCCAGCAGCCAAGATCGGGACAATACGTACGAGCAGTACTTC	CASSQDRDNTYEQYF
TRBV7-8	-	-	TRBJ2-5	TGTGCCAGCAGCTTATGGAACGAAGAAGAGACCCAGTACTTC	CASSLWNEEETQYF
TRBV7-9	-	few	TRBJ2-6	TGTGCCAGCAGCTTAGCCCTTGGGGACTCTGGGGCCAACGTCCTGACTTTC	CASSLALGDSGANVLTF
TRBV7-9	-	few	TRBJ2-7	TGTGCCAGCAGCTTAGTTTCTGATATGGAGCAGTACTTC	CASSLVSDMEQYF
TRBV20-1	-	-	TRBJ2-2	TGCAGTGCAAGGTCGGGTGCAAACACCGGGGAGCTGTTTTTT	CSARSGANTGELFF
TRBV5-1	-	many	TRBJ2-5	TGTGCCAGCAGAGGGGAGACCCAGTACTTC	CASRGETQYF
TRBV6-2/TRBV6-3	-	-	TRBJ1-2	TGTGCCAGCAGCTTAACCCAAACTGCTAACTATGGCTACACCTTC	CASSLTQTANYGYTF
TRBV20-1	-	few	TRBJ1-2	TGCAGTGCTAGAGGACAGCTCGTCTATGGCTACACCTTC	CSARGQLVYGYTF
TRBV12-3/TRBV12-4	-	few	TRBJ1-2	TGTGCCAGCCTCGGGAACTATGGCTACACCTTC	CASLGNYGYTF
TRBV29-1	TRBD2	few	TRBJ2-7	TGCAGCGTTGCCGGGACTAGCGAACTCACCTACGAGCAGTACTTC	CSVAGTSELTYEQYF
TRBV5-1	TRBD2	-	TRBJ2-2	TGCGCCAGCAGCTTGGGTCCCAGCGGGGGAAACACCGGGGAGCTGTTTTTT	CASSLGPSGGNTGELFF
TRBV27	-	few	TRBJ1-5	TGTGCCAGCAGTTTATGGGGCCTCGGGGGACAGCCCCAGCATTTT	CASSLWGLGGQPQHF
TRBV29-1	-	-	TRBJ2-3	TGCAGCGTAGAGGACTGGACTTTCACAGATACGCAGTATTTT	CSVEDWTFTDTQYF
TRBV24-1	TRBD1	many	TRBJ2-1	TGTGCCGCACAGGGGAGCTCCTACAATGAGCAGTTCTTC	CAAQGSSYNEQFF
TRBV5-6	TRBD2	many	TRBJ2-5	TGTGCCACCCAGCCCTGGAGGACTAGCGGTCAAGAGACCCAGTACTTC	CATQPWRTSGQETQYF
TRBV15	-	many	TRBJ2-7	TGTGCCACCAGCAGAGTGAGGCCCCCTGACGAGCAGTACTTC	CATSRVRPPDEQYF
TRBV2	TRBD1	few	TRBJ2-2	TGTGCCAGCTCCCGGGGAAGGGGGCTCACCGGGGAGCTGTTTTTT	CASSRGRGLTGELFF
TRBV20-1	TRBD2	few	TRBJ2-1	TGCAGTGCTAGAGATCTAGCGGAGGGAGACAATGAGCAGTTCTTC	CSARDLAEGDNEQFF
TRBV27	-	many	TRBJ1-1	TGTGCCAGCAGTTCCGGGAACACTGAAGCTTTCTTT	CASSSGNTEAFF
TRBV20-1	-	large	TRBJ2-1	TGCAGTGCTAACGAAGGGACGGATTACAATGAGCAGTTCTTC	CSANEGTDYNEQFF
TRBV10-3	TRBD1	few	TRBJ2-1	TGTGCCATCAGGCCGGGACAGGGGATCAATGAGCAGTTCTTC	CAIRPGQGINEQFF
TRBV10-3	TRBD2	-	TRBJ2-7	TGTGCCATGCGGGGGTACAGTCACTACGAGCAGTACTTC	CAMRGYSHYEQYF
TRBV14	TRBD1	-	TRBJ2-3	TGTGCCAGCAGCCAATCCTCGGGACAGGTGGAGTTTCGCACAGATACGCAGTATTTT	CASSQSSGQVEFRTDTQYF
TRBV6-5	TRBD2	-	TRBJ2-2	TGTGCCAGCAGTTACTCCGCCTTTCGAGCGGGAGAGTTTGCCGGGGAGCTGTTTTTT	CASSYSAFRAGEFAGELFF
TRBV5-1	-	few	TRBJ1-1	TGCGCCAGCAGCTTTGACGGGGGGAACACTGAAGCTTTCTTT	CASSFDGGNTEAFF
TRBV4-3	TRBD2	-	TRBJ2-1	TGCGCCAGCAGCCAAGTCCGGGGGAATAGCGGGAGAAACAATGAGCAGTTCTTC	CASSQVRGNSGRNNEQFF
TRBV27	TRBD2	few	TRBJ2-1	TGTGCCAGCAGTTTCCCCCGCTGGAGCGGGAGCGGACCCTACAATGAGCAGTTCTTC	CASSFPRWSGSGPYNEQFF
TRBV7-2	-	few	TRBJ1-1	TGTGCCAGCAGCTTAGGTCCAAGGACGAATGAAGCTTTCTTT	CASSLGPRTNEAFF
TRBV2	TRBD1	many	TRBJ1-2	TGTGCCAGCGGGGCCCGGGACAGTTCGGACTATGGCTACACCTTC	CASGARDSSDYGYTF
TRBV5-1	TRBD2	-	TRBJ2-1	TGCGCCAGCAGCTCTCCGGGACTAACGAATGAGCAGTTCTTC	CASSSPGLTNEQFF
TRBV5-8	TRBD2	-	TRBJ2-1	TGTGCCAGCAGCTTGAGAGCGGGGGGGGAAATCGACAATGAGCAGTTCTTC	CASSLRAGGEIDNEQFF
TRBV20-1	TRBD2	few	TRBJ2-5	TGCAGTGCTAGAGATGGGTCGAGCGGGAGGGTGGAGACCCAGTACTTC	CSARDGSSGRVETQYF
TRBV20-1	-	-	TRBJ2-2	TGCAGTGCTAGAGATTTTAAGACCAACACCGGGGAGCTGTTTTTT	CSARDFKTNTGELFF
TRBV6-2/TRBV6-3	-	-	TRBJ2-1	TGTGCCAGCAGTTACTCCAATACTAGGGATGAGCAGTTCTTC	CASSYSNTRDEQFF
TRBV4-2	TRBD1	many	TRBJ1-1	TGTGCCAGCAGCCAACCGGGACAGTTGAACACTGAAGCTTTCTTT	CASSQPGQLNTEAFF
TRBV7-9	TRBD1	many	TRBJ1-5	TGTGCCAGCAGCTCTGGGGCAGGGGGGTGGCCCCAGCATTTT	CASSSGAGGWPQHF
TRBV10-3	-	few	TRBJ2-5	TGTGCCATCAGTGAGCCGCTGGTTCAAGAGACCCAGTACTTC	CAISEPLVQETQYF
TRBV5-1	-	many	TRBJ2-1	TGCGCCAGCAGTTCTCTATTGGGGGCCGACAATGAGCAGTTCTTC	CASSSLLGADNEQFF
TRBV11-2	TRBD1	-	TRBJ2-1	TGTGCCAGCAGGGGGACAGGGGTTCCATATGAGCAGTTCTTC	CASRGTGVPYEQFF
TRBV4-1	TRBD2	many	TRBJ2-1	TGCGCCAGCAGCCGAGTTAGCGGGAGCTCTTACAATGAGCAGTTCTTC	CASSRVSGSSYNEQFF
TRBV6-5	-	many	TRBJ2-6	TGTGCCAGCAGTTACTGGGTCTCTGGGGCCAACGTCCTGACTTTC	CASSYWVSGANVLTF
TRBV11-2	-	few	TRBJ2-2	TGTGCCAGCAGCTTACGGGTGAGGGAGACCCTGAACACCGGGGAGCTGTTTTTT	CASSLRVRETLNTGELFF
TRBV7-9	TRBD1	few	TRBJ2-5	TGTGCCAGCAGCTTCCCCGCAGGGGGCGAGGAGACCCAGTACTTC	CASSFPAGGEETQYF
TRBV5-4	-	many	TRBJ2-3	TGTGCCAGCAGCTTGTTAGGGGGGGCAGATACGCAGTATTTT	CASSLLGGADTQYF
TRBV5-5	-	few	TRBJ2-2	TGTGCCAGCAGCTTGGGATCCGGAAGGTACACCGGGGAGCTGTTTTTT	CASSLGSGRYTGELFF
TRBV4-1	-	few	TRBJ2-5	TGCGCCAGCAGCCAAGAGACCTGGTCCCAAGAGACCCAGTACTTC	CASSQETWSQETQYF